This T cell receptor (beta chain) was identified during a study of human T cells and chemical hapten exposure. The overall study: Epicutaneous patch tests delivered 0.01% DPC to the upper back, with evaluation at 6 days.

This clonotype was counted a few times. Its target is not known. The ends lost 0 bases at V and 4 bases at J; junction bases unmatched: 3. The germline V gene has CDR1 SGDLS and CDR2 YYNGEE. The CDR3 extends over 14 amino acids. Whole-study findings and limits: Having alopecia, the donors may differ immunologically from healthy people.

Individual cDNA molecules (in the library) carried attached unique molecular identifiers. TCRdb used MiXCR to reprocess the RACE reads, holding one entry per CDR3 protein. Of over 60,000 distinct CDR3 sequences in the sample, approximately 10% were seen once. Time point reported: patch test 2, 6 weeks after DPC sensitization. The sample's treatment: therapeutic diphenylcyclopropenone sensitization with weekly scalp DPC. Participating donors were patients with alopecia, aged 18 to 70 years, considered appropriate candidates for DPC. The receptor's source is a woman aged 45-65 years with alopecia areata. Some clones in this sample may be carry-over from other donors' samples. The V call is TRBV9, the J call TRBJ2-7, with TRBD1 identical over 8 bases. Sequencing used whole blood, obtained in connection with sensitization to the hapten diphenylcyclopropenone (DPC). CDR3 DNA: TGTGCCAGCAGCGTAGAGGGACAGGCGTACGAGCAGTACTTC. It codes for CASSVEGQAYEQYF.